These 29 T cell receptor beta chains were all obtained from the same sample, sequenced in a study of human T cells and chemical hapten exposure. The time point denotes: patch test 3, about 24 weeks after DPC sensitization. Treatment in this sample: therapeutic diphenylcyclopropenone sensitization with weekly scalp DPC. In TCRdb, the RACE reads were re-called with MiXCR into one record per CDR3 protein. Altogether over 100,000 distinct CDR3 sequences are present, over 9% being singletons, with the ten largest covering 2.4%. Specimen: whole blood, collected in connection with sensitization to the hapten diphenylcyclopropenone (DPC). The receptors were sampled from a woman aged 45 to 65 with alopecia areata. Some clones in this sample may be carry-over from other donors' samples.

The V call is TRBV14, the J call TRBJ2-1, with 9 bases matching TRBD2. Trimming cost V 4 bases and J 2 bases; bases outside gene matches: 6. The CDR3 covers 16 residues. Germline-derived CDR1 and CDR2 are SGHDN and FVKESK. CDR3 sequence: CASSPGSGRTYNEQFF. The CDR3, as DNA: TGTGCCAGCAGCCCAGGGAGCGGGAGGACCTACAATGAGCAGTTCTTC.

This rearrangement joins TRBV15 to TRBJ2-5; 8 bases line up with TRBD1. Germline V gives CDR1 LNHNV, CDR2 YYDKDF (reference sequence). This CDR3 spans 16 amino acids. V trimming: 0 bases; J trimming: 7 bases; junction bases outside the gene matches: 10. CDR3 region: CATSRDWDRPGGTQYF. CDR3 coding DNA: TGTGCCACCAGCAGAGATTGGGACAGGCCCGGAGGGACCCAGTACTTC.

The chain is built from TRBV2 and TRBJ2-5; possibly TRBD1 or TRBD2 for D (5 bases each). This CDR3 comprises 14 residues. V shed 11 bases and J shed 1 base, with 17 bases lying between them. Germline V gene data show CDR1 as SNHLY and CDR2 as FYNNEI. CDR3 residues: CASERGAAQETQYF. The CDR3 DNA reads as TGTGCCTCCGAACGAGGGGCGGCCCAAGAGACCCAGTACTTC.

This clonotype was seen only a few times. The chain carries TRBV5-1 and TRBJ2-3; 10 bases fit TRBD2. The CDR3 contains 15 residues. Trimming at V came to 6 bases and at J to 1 base, leaving 5 bases not matched to a gene. From germline, CDR1 is SGHRS and CDR2 YFSETQ. In nucleotides, the CDR3 is TGCGCCAGCACGATCCTAGCGGGAGGCACAGATACGCAGTATTTT. It is translated as CASTILAGGTDTQYF.

The table lists this clonotype with a few counts. The genes are TRBV28 and TRBJ2-4; perhaps TRBD1 as D (5 bases). The CDR3 has 13 amino acids. V was pared by 11 bases and J by 8 bases, with 19 bases between. CDR1 MDHEN and CDR2 SYDVKM come from the germline V gene. The CDR3 spells CASATDAEDIQYF. CDR3 bases: TGTGCCTCCGCGACAGATGCCGAGGACATTCAGTACTTC.

About this clonotype itself: One junction end disagrees with the germline gene, perhaps due to a read error. The CDR3 here is CRQIRTGVNDGYTF. CDR3 in DNA: TGCAGACAAATAAGGACAGGGGTTAACGATGGCTACACCTTC. The chain employs TRBV20-1 and TRBJ1-2; 9 nucleotides agree with TRBD1. Germline CDR1 DFQATT, CDR2 SNEGSKA (reference sequence). CDR3 length equals 14 residues.

A few counts support this clonotype. V and J are TRBV24-1 and TRBJ2-1, with 9 positions matching TRBD1. The CDR3 has 16 residues. CDR1 and CDR2 from the germline V gene are KGHDR and SFDVKD. V shed 3 bases and J 4 bases; nucleotides not matched to a gene: 6. The CDR3 DNA reads as TGTGCCACCAGTGATACAGGGGGCGCGGGATACAATGAGCAGTTCTTC. It yields the protein CATSDTGGAGYNEQFF.

The chain couples TRBV27 to TRBJ2-7; D not resolved. This CDR3 spans 14 amino acids. V gave up 6 bases and J gave up 1 base, with 13 bases separating them. Germline V gene data show CDR1 as MNHEY and CDR2 as SMNVEV (reference sequence). CDR3 amino acids: CASRKARVSYEQYF. In DNA form, the CDR3 reads TGTGCCAGCAGAAAAGCTAGAGTGTCCTACGAGCAGTACTTC.

A note on this clonotype: One junction end does not reproduce the germline sequence, and a read error may be involved. This sequence joins TRBV6-6 and TRBJ1-5; the match to TRBD1 covers 8 bases. Germline CDR1 reads MNHNY; CDR2 reads SVGAGI (reference sequence). CDR3 length: 17 amino acids. CDR3 region: CASSYSLQGDSNQPQNF. DNA of the CDR3: TGTGCCAGCAGTTACTCCTTACAGGGGGACAGCAATCAGCCCCAGAATTTT.

This clonotype was recorded many times. The chain uses TRBV29-1 and TRBJ2-5; D tentatively reads TRBD1 or TRBD2 (5 bases each). This CDR3 has 16 residues. Germline CDR1 SQVTM, CDR2 ANQGSEA. Trimming pared 6 bases from V and 1 base from J, leaving 21 bases between. The CDR3 DNA reads as TGCAGCGTCGACGGCCCGGGGCGTAACTTCCAAGAGACCCAGTACTTC. It specifies CSVDGPGRNFQETQYF.

Remarks on this clonotype: This could be a read error, since a much larger clone is one nucleotide away. The chain combines TRBV6-5 with TRBJ2-7; D is unresolved. CDR3 length equals 13 residues. Germline V gene data show CDR1 as MNHEY and CDR2 as SVGAGI. The V gene lost 8 bases and the J gene lost 5 bases, with 16 bases spanning the gap. This chain's CDR3 is CASSPEGLDEQYF. The DNA of the CDR3 is TGTGCCAGCTCCCCGGAAGGGCTCGACGAGCAGTACTTC.

The J gene is TRBJ1-6, the V gene TRBV11-2; D is unresolved. This CDR3 has 16 residues. Per germline, CDR1 SGHAT and CDR2 FQNNGV. Trimming took 5 bases from V and 3 from J, leaving 14 bases between them. CDR3 region: CASSARAQSYNSPLHF. The CDR3 region has the DNA TGTGCCAGCAGCGCCCGCGCTCAGAGCTATAATTCACCCCTCCACTTT.

This clonotype was seen more than once but under ten times. This chain joins TRBV29-1 and TRBJ2-4; D remains ambiguous. The V gene's germline CDR1 is SQVTM and CDR2 ANQGSEA. V lost 1 base to trimming and J lost 12 bases, with 16 bases between them. This CDR3 has 13 residues. CDR3 protein: CSVEVLAGKNQYF. The CDR3 nucleotides read TGCAGCGTTGAAGTGCTCGCAGGCAAGAATCAGTACTTC.

This clonotype has more than one count but fewer than ten. The rearrangement joins TRBV27 to TRBJ2-7; D gene ambiguous. The germline V gene encodes CDR1 MNHEY and CDR2 SMNVEV (reference sequence). Trimming stripped 2 bases from V and 3 bases from J, with 8 bases between. This CDR3 region has 13 residues. The CDR3 DNA reads TGTGCCAGCAGTTTAGGCTTATTCTACGAGCAGTACTTC. Protein sequence: CASSLGLFYEQYF.

The rearrangement uses TRBV20-1 and TRBJ2-1, with D unresolved. The CDR3 covers 13 residues. Germline values: CDR1 DFQATT, CDR2 SNEGSKA (reference sequence). V lost 7 bases and J lost 10, with 20 bases in between. The CDR3 DNA reads TGCAGTGGACGAAACCTGGCGGAAAGGGAGCAGTTCTTC. This encodes CSGRNLAEREQFF.

This clonotype was seen more than once but under ten times. The chain is built from TRBV7-3 and TRBJ2-3, with D possibly being TRBD2 (7 bases). The germline V gene encodes CDR1 SGHTA and CDR2 FQGTGA. The CDR3 is made up of 14 amino acids. Trimming took 8 bases from V and 6 from J, leaving 18 bases between them. The CDR3 protein is CASSTGGAGDTQYF. As DNA, the CDR3 is TGTGCCAGCTCGACTGGGGGGGCCGGTGATACGCAGTATTTT. The full variable domain, in which reference TRBV7-3 and TRBJ2-3 provide the parts outside the CDR3, is GAGVSQTPSNKVTEKGKYVELRCDPISGHTALYWYRQSLGQGPEFLIYFQGTGAADDSGLPNDRFFAVRPEGSVSTLKIQRTERGDSAVYLCASSTGGAGDTQYFGPGTRLTVL.

This clonotype was observed a handful of times. This chain connects TRBV27 to TRBJ2-2, with D perhaps assigned TRBD1 or TRBD2 (5 bases each). The germline V gene encodes CDR1 MNHEY and CDR2 SMNVEV (reference sequence). The CDR3 is 13 amino acids. Trimming removed 3 bases from V and 9 bases from J, with 11 bases in between. The CDR3 coding sequence is TGTGCCAGCAGTTTGACCGGGGCCTGGGAGCTGTTTTTT. Its translation: CASSLTGAWELFF.

This chain connects TRBV20-1 to TRBJ2-5, with D possibly TRBD2 on 6 matching bases. CDR1 and CDR2 from the germline V gene are DFQATT and SNEGSKA (reference sequence). The CDR3 is 14 amino acids. Between the trimmed V and J ends, which lost 5 bases and 6 bases, there was a span of 19 bases. CDR3 sequence (DNA): TGCAGTGCTCCCCGGTCCGGAGGGGCACAGACCCAGTACTTC. Translating it yields CSAPRSGGAQTQYF.

There are many counts of this clonotype. V is TRBV7-2 and J is TRBJ2-5; 13 bases are a match to TRBD2. Germline V gene sequence: CDR1 SGHTA, CDR2 FQGNSA. V gave up 5 bases and J gave up 6 bases; unmatched junction bases: 3. The CDR3 is 14 residues long. In DNA, the CDR3 is TGTGCCAGCAGCGTGGGACTAGCGGGGCAGACCCAGTACTTC. Translation: CASSVGLAGQTQYF.

This clonotype has just a few counts. The chain recombines TRBV6-1 with TRBJ2-5, with a weak D call TRBD1 (6 bases). This CDR3 has 14 amino acids. The germline CDR1 and CDR2 sequences are MNHNS and SASEGT. Trimming removed 2 bases at V and 4 bases at J, with 11 bases between. The CDR3 sequence: CASSEMTGPETQYF. The CDR3 DNA sequence: TGTGCCAGCAGTGAAATGACAGGACCAGAGACCCAGTACTTC.

The V and J genes are TRBV3-1 and TRBJ2-1, with 9 nucleotides matching TRBD1. The germline V gene encodes CDR1 LGHDT and CDR2 YNNKEL (reference sequence). The CDR3 has 15 residues. The junction had 10 bases not matched to a gene; V was cut back by 5 bases and J by 8 bases. The CDR3 DNA follows: TGTGCCAGCAGCTCCGGGACAGGGTATAACGATGAGCAGTTCTTC. Translated: CASSSGTGYNDEQFF.

The chain recombines TRBV29-1 with TRBJ2-3; D not certain. Germline V gives CDR1 SQVTM, CDR2 ANQGSEA. V shed 5 bases and J shed 6 bases, with 6 bases lying between them. The CDR3 runs to 10 residues. The CDR3 loop is CSVRRDTQYF. The DNA of the CDR3 is TGCAGCGTTCGACGGGATACGCAGTATTTT.

In its sample, this clonotype was seen a few times. This chain uses TRBV20-1 with TRBJ2-1, with 8 bases matching TRBD1. The CDR3 loop spans 13 amino acids. CDR1 and CDR2 (germline): DFQATT, SNEGSKA (reference sequence). The CDR3 nucleotides read TGCCTTGTTCCGGGACAGGATAAGAATGAGCAGTTCTTC. Its translation is CLVPGQDKNEQFF.

J is TRBJ1-5 and V is TRBV12-3 or TRBV12-4; D not certain. V was pared by 5 bases and J by 3 bases, with 5 bases between. This CDR3 contains 12 residues. CDR3 sequence: CASSLTNQPQHF. CDR3 DNA sequence: TGTGCCAGCAGTCTCACCAATCAGCCCCAGCATTTT.

This clonotype was seen only a few times. The rearrangement links TRBV10-3 to TRBJ1-3, with D hard to call. Germline-derived CDR1 and CDR2 are ENHRY and SYGVKD. The CDR3 sequence is 12 residues long. Trimming left V 4 bases short and J 4 bases short, with 5 bases between. The CDR3 loop reads CAISGAGNTIYF. In nucleotides, the CDR3 is TGTGCCATCAGTGGTGCAGGAAACACCATATATTTT.

The chain combines TRBV7-6 with TRBJ2-3; TRBD1 aligns across 10 bases. The germline V gene has CDR1 SGHVS and CDR2 FNYEAQ. V lost 4 bases and J lost 15; bases outside the gene matches: 4. CDR3 length: 11 residues. CDR3: CASSSGTGVYF. CDR3 sequence (DNA): TGTGCCAGCAGCTCCGGGACAGGGGTCTATTTT.

The gene calls are TRBV29-1 and TRBJ1-1; TRBD1 agrees at 11 bases. This CDR3 has 13 residues. Germline V gives CDR1 SQVTM, CDR2 ANQGSEA. Trimming cost V 6 bases and J 4 bases; bases outside gene matches: 4. The CDR3: CSVPGQGGTEAFF. The CDR3 DNA reads as TGCAGCGTGCCGGGACAGGGGGGCACTGAAGCTTTCTTT.

A few counts support this clonotype. The chain combines TRBV12-3 or TRBV12-4 with TRBJ2-5; D unresolved. CDR3 length: 13 amino acids. Trimming pared 4 bases from V and 4 bases from J, leaving 10 bases between. Written as DNA, the CDR3 is TGTGCCAGCAGTTCCAGTAATGCAGAGACCCAGTACTTC. This translates into CASSSSNAETQYF.

This clonotype turned up a few times. This chain uses TRBV27 with TRBJ2-3; the D gene could be TRBD1 or TRBD2 (5 bases each). V shed 3 bases and J shed 6 bases, with 10 bases lying between them. The germline V gene encodes CDR1 MNHEY and CDR2 SMNVEV (reference sequence). There are 13 residues in the CDR3. CDR3 protein: CASSFREIDTQYF. DNA of the CDR3: TGTGCCAGCAGTTTCAGGGAGATCGATACGCAGTATTTT.